This is a list of T cell receptor beta chains from one sample in a study of OX40 agonist ivuxolimab in advanced cancers. Generated by immunoSEQ multiplex PCR, the TCRdb table keeps only in-frame clones and is missing some. The sample comprises roughly 62,000 clones, about 92% of which are singletons, and 0.5% to 0.75% rests with the top ten. The sequences come from CD4+ or CD8+ T cells sorted from blood, collected in a trial of the OX40 agonist ivuxolimab. Source of these receptors: an adult with an advanced solid tumor such as melanoma, head and neck, liver or kidney cancer. CDR3s include the opening cysteine and the closing phenylalanine or tryptophan. A D gene is named only where the DNA matches it firmly. Where a row states a size, it is once, few, many or the class of an expanded clone; other rows omit it.

V	J	D	size	DNA	CDR3
TRBV19	TRBJ2-5	.	.	TGTGCCAGTAGTATACGGTTAACAGGGACACACCAAGAGACCCAGTACTTC	CASSIRLTGTHQETQYF
TRBV5-5	TRBJ1-3	.	.	TGTGCCAGCAGCTTTGGACTCTCTGGAAACACCATATATTTT	CASSFGLSGNTIYF
TRBV18	TRBJ1-1	.	.	TGTGCCAGCTTACGGGACGCAGGAGAGAACACTGAAGCTTTCTTT	CASLRDAGENTEAFF
TRBV14	TRBJ1-3	.	once	TGTGCCAGCAGCCAATTTACAGCAATCTCTGGAAACACCATATATTTT	CASSQFTAISGNTIYF
TRBV23-1	TRBJ1-4	TRBD1	.	TGCGCCAGCATCCCTGACAGGGGGAATGAAAAACTGTTTTTT	CASIPDRGNEKLFF
TRBV21-1	TRBJ1-2	.	.	TGTGCCAGGGAGGACAGAGGGCCTATTGGCTACACCTTC	CAREDRGPIGYTF
TRBV5-1	TRBJ1-1	.	once	TGCGCCAGCAGCGCGGGACAAGAGACTGAAGCTTTCTTT	CASSAGQETEAFF
TRBV18	TRBJ2-7	TRBD1	.	TGTGCCAGCTCACCTCCGGGACAGAGTGGCGAGCAGTACTTC	CASSPPGQSGEQYF
TRBV7-6	TRBJ1-2	TRBD1	.	TGTGCCAGCAGCTTAGGAACAGGGGTAGGAGGCGGCTACACCTTC	CASSLGTGVGGGYTF
TRBV7-9	TRBJ1-1	TRBD1	.	TGTGCCAGCAGCTCCGAAACAGGGGGCACTGAAGCTTTCTTT	CASSSETGGTEAFF
TRBV15	TRBJ2-5	.	.	TGTGCCACCAGCCCGCCGGGGGACCAAGAGACCCAGTACTTC	CATSPPGDQETQYF
TRBV9	TRBJ1-1	TRBD1	.	TGTGCCAGCAGCCGTGCCGGACAGGGGACGAACACTGAAGCTTTCTTT	CASSRAGQGTNTEAFF
TRBV6-1	TRBJ2-7	.	.	TGTGCCAGCAGCTTACGAGTTGTGCAGGAGCAGTACTTC	CASSLRVVQEQYF
TRBV11-2	TRBJ2-7	TRBD2	.	TGTGCCAGCAGGCTAGCGGGGGGGCTTTACGAGCAGTACTTC	CASRLAGGLYEQYF
TRBV7-6	TRBJ2-3	.	.	TGTGCCAGCAGCTTAGGACAGAATACGCAGTATTTT	CASSLGQNTQYF
TRBV6-5	TRBJ2-7	TRBD2	.	TGTGCCAGCAAAATTGCGGGAGGCTCCTACGAGCAGTACTTC	CASKIAGGSYEQYF
TRBV7-3	TRBJ2-3	.	.	TGTGCCAGCAGCTCGGGCCCGGGTTCCACAGATACGCAGTATTTT	CASSSGPGSTDTQYF